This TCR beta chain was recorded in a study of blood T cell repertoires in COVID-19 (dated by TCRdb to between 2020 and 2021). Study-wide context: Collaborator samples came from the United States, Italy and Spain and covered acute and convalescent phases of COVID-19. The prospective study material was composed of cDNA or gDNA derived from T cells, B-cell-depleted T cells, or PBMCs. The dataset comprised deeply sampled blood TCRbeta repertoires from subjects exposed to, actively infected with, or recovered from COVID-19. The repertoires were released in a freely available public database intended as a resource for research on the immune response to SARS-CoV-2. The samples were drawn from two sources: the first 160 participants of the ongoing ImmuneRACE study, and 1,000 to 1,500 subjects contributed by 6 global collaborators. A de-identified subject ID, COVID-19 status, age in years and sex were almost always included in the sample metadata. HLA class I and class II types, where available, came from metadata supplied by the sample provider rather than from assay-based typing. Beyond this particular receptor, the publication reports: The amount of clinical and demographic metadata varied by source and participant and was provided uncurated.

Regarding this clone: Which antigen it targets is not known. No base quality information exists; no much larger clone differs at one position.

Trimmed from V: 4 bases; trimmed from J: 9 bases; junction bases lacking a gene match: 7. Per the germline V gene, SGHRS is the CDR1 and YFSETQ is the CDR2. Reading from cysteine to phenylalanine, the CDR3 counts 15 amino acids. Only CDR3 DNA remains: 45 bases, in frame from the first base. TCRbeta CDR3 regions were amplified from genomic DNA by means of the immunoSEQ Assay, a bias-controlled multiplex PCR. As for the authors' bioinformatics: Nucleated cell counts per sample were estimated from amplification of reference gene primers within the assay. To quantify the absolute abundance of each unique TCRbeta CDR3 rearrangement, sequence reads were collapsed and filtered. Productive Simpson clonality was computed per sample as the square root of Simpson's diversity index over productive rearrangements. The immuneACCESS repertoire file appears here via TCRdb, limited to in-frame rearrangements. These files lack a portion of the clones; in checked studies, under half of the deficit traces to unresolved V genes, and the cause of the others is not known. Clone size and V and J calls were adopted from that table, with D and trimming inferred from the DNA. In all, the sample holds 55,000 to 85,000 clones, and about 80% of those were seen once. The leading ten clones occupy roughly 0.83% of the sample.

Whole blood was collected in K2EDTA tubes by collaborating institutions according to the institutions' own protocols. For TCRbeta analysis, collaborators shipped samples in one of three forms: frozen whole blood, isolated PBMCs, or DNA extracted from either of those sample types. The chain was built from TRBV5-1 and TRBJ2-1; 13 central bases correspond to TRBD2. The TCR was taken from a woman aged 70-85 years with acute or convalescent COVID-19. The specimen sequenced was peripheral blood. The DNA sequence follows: TGCGCCAGCAGCCCGGGGACTAGCGGGGAAGGTGAGCAGTTCTTC. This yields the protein CASSPGTSGEGEQFF.